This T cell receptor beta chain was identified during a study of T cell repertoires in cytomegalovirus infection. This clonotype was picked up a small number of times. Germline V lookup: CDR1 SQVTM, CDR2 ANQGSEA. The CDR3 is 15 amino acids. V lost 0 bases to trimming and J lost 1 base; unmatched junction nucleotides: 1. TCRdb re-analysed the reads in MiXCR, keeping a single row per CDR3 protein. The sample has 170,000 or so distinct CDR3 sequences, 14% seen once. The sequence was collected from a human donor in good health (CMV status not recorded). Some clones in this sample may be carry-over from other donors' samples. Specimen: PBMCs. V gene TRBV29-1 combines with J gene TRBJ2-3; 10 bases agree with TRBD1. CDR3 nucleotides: TGCAGCGTTGAAGAGACAGGGGGCCGCACAGATACGCAGTATTTT. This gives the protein CSVEETGGRTDTQYF.